This T cell receptor (beta chain) was found in a study of human T cells and chemical hapten exposure. Study details: Slight volume differences across pooled libraries mainly accounted for varying per-sample TCR yields.

This clonotype was seen repeatedly, ten times or more. The antigen is not known. One entry per CDR3 protein, called by TCRdb with MiXCR from the RACE reads. Of some 49,000 distinct CDR3 sequences in the sample, around 9% are singletons; the top ten hold less than 5%. Time point here: patch test 1, 2 weeks after DPC sensitization. Treatment in this sample: therapeutic diphenylcyclopropenone sensitization with weekly scalp DPC. Blood, whole and unfractionated, served as the source for total RNA extraction. Study-wide points: Sensitization with DPC brought no change to TCRs above 1 in 1000 in frequency.

The origin of this receptor is a woman between 50 and 59 years old with alopecia areata. Some clones in this sample may be carry-over from other donors' samples. Sequenced here: whole blood, sampled in connection with sensitization to the hapten diphenylcyclopropenone (DPC).

The CDR3 sequence: CASSGGQSNTEAFF. For the CDR3, the DNA is TGTGCCAGCAGTGGGGGACAGAGTAACACTGAAGCTTTCTTT. The chain has TRBV12-3 or TRBV12-4 and TRBJ1-1; 7 positions agree with TRBD1. The V and J ends lost 5 bases and 2 bases, in that order; junction bases with no gene match: 5. The CDR3 is made up of 14 amino acids.